Below are 27 T cell receptor beta chains sequenced from a single sample in a study of control samples from healthy donors and cancer patients. The data were produced by immunoSEQ multiplex PCR, yet TCRdb's version contains in-frame clones alone and is incomplete. The sample comprises 100,000 or so clones, about 91% of which are singletons, and roughly 2.5% rests with the top ten. Input material: blood. These receptor sequences come from a woman between 18 and 30 years old in good health.

This clone appeared a single time. The chain couples TRBV4-2 to TRBJ2-4; TRBD2 agrees at 12 bases. V dropped 5 bases and J dropped 0; count of bases not matched to a gene: 8. This CDR3 is 18 amino acids long. Per the germline V gene, CDR1 is LGHNA and CDR2 is YNFKEQ. The DNA for the CDR3 is TGTGCCAGCAGCGAGGGACTAGCGGGTAGACTAGCCAAAAACATTCAGTACTTC. Protein sequence: CASSEGLAGRLAKNIQYF.

This chain links TRBV6-5 with TRBJ1-2; no reliable D call. The germline gives CDR1 MNHEY, CDR2 SVGAGI. The ends were cut back, 5 bases at V and 4 bases at J, with 11 bases in the middle. This CDR3 is built from 13 residues. In nucleotides, the CDR3 is TGTGCCAGCAGTCCCTCGGACGGCTATGGCTACACCTTC. This sequence encodes CASSPSDGYGYTF.

The chain is built from TRBV5-1 and TRBJ2-3; 9 positions agree with TRBD2. The germline V gene has CDR1 SGHRS and CDR2 YFSETQ. The CDR3 contains 14 residues. With V trimmed by 7 bases and J by 3 bases, 6 bases remained unmatched. CDR3 bases: TGCGCCAGCCAGGCGGGACTAGCTACAGATACGCAGTATTTT. It specifies CASQAGLATDTQYF. Combining the CDR3 with reference TRBV5-1 and TRBJ2-3 gives the whole variable domain KAGVTQTPRYLIKTRGQQVTLSCSPISGHRSVSWYQQTPGQGLQFLFEYFSETQRNKGNFPGRFSGRQFSNSRSEMNVSTLELGDSALYLCASQAGLATDTQYFGPGTRLTVL.

The chain carries TRBV19 and TRBJ2-3, with TRBD2 as a possible D gene (6 bases). The CDR3 has 13 amino acids. V was cut by 2 bases and J by 10 bases, with 13 bases left in between. Germline V gene lookup returns CDR1 LNHDA and CDR2 SQIVND (reference sequence). CDR3 DNA sequence: TGTGCCAGTAGTATAAACCGACTAGAATCGCAGTATTTT. Its translation: CASSINRLESQYF.

J is TRBJ1-2 and V is TRBV6-2 or TRBV6-3, with TRBD1 identical over 7 bases. Per the germline V gene, CDR1 is MNHEY and CDR2 is SVGEGT. V shed 2 bases and J 4 bases; nucleotides not matched to a gene: 1. This CDR3 region has 13 residues. CDR3 residues: CASSYTGVYGYTF. In DNA form, the CDR3 reads TGTGCCAGCAGTTACACAGGGGTCTATGGCTACACCTTC.

The chain combines TRBV30 with TRBJ2-7; unclear D gene. Between the trimmed V and J ends, which lost 2 bases and 2 bases, there was a span of 10 bases. CDR3 length: 13 amino acids. Per germline, CDR1 GTSNPN and CDR2 SVGIG (reference sequence). As DNA, the CDR3 is TGTGCCTGGAGTAATCTCTTAGCCTACGAGCAGTACTTC. Translation gives CAWSNLLAYEQYF.

The chain links TRBV11-2 to TRBJ2-1; D tentatively fits TRBD1 or TRBD2 (5 bases each). V was shortened by 6 bases and J by 7 bases, with 16 bases between the two germline ends. Germline V gives CDR1 SGHAT, CDR2 FQNNGV. CDR3 size: 14 residues. In nucleotides, the CDR3 is TGTGCCAGCAGTTTTGGGGGAGTTGGGAATGAGCAGTTCTTC. Translation gives CASSFGGVGNEQFF.

This clone was seen more than once but under ten times. For the CDR3, the DNA is TGTGCCAGCAGTGATAGGGGTCAGGGAAGATACGATGGCTACACCTTC. As protein: CASSDRGQGRYDGYTF. The chain couples TRBV25-1 to TRBJ1-2; possible D gene TRBD1, 5 bases. Germline CDR1 MGHDK, CDR2 SYGVNS. This CDR3 contains 16 residues. Deletions cut 3 bases from V and 6 bases from J, with 20 bases between.

The chain couples TRBV19 to TRBJ2-7; D may match TRBD1 or TRBD2 (5 bases each). In germline, CDR1 is LNHDA, CDR2 SQIVND (reference sequence). The CDR3 contains 14 residues. Deletions cut 6 bases from V and 1 base from J, with 13 bases between. This CDR3 is CASRPGRLSYEQYF. In DNA, the CDR3 is TGTGCCAGTAGGCCGGGACGGCTTTCCTACGAGCAGTACTTC. The full variable domain, in which reference TRBV19 and TRBJ2-7 provide the parts outside the CDR3, is DGGITQSPKYLFRKEGQNVTLSCEQNLNHDAMYWYRQDPGQGLRLIYYSQIVNDFQKGDIAEGYSVSREKKESFPLTVTSAQKNPTAFYLCASRPGRLSYEQYFGPGTRLTVT.

This clone was recorded only once. The J gene is TRBJ2-1, the V gene TRBV6-5; D is unclear. The CDR3 totals 12 residues. CDR1 is MNHEY, CDR2 SVGAGI, per germline. With 0 bases removed from V and 7 bases from J, the gap between germline ends came to 4 bases. The CDR3 region has the DNA TGTGCCAGCAGTTACTCGAGGAATGAGCAGTTCTTC. Protein: CASSYSRNEQFF.

The V call is TRBV27, the J call TRBJ2-5; D gene unclear. Trimming took off 8 bases at V and 2 bases at J, with 18 bases between the two ends. The CDR3 extends over 15 amino acids. CDR1 is MNHEY and CDR2 is SMNVEV in the germline V gene (reference sequence). Here the CDR3 reads CASGSGVRIQETQYF. CDR3 coding DNA: TGTGCCAGCGGTAGTGGGGTCAGAATTCAAGAGACCCAGTACTTC.

V gene TRBV5-6 combines with J gene TRBJ1-1; D not resolved. Germline CDR1 SGHDT, CDR2 YYEEEE. V was trimmed by 4 bases and J by 1 base, leaving 8 bases between them. The CDR3 runs 13 residues. CDR3 protein: CASSRIQNTEAFF. CDR3 DNA: TGTGCCAGCAGCCGAATACAGAACACTGAAGCTTTCTTT.

This clone was observed a single time. The rearrangement links TRBV5-6 to TRBJ1-2; D is ambiguous. The CDR3 is 13 residues long. V gave up 1 base and J gave up 8 bases, with 12 bases separating them. Germline V gene data show CDR1 as SGHDT and CDR2 as YYEEEE. The DNA for the CDR3 is TGTGCCAGCAGCTTGCGGCCCCAAGAAGGCTACACCTTC. Amino acids: CASSLRPQEGYTF.

V is TRBV6-5 and J is TRBJ1-4; no clear D gene. The CDR3 is made up of 15 amino acids. Germline V gene sequence: CDR1 MNHEY, CDR2 SVGAGI. V was pared by 0 bases and J by 8 bases, with 13 bases between. CDR3 in DNA: TGTGCCAGCAGTTACTCGGACCCCCAGGAGGAAAAACTGTTTTTT. This codes for CASSYSDPQEEKLFF.

This clone appeared a single time. CDR3 sequence reads: CASSGTVALGEQYF. CDR3 DNA: TGTGCCAGCAGTGGCACGGTTGCTCTGGGCGAGCAGTACTTC. V usage is TRBV2 and J usage is TRBJ2-7, with D unresolved. Germline assignment: CDR1 SNHLY and CDR2 FYNNEI. Trimming removed 4 bases from V and 6 bases from J, with 16 bases in between. The CDR3 covers 14 residues.

This clone is medium-sized in the sample. V usage is TRBV19 and J usage is TRBJ2-2; 9 positions match TRBD2. The junction had 11 bases not matched to a gene; V was cut back by 11 bases and J by 4 bases. Germline CDR1 LNHDA, CDR2 SQIVND (reference sequence). The CDR3 length is 15 residues. DNA for the CDR3: TGTGCCTCCAACCCGGGACTAGCCCCCACCGGGGAGCTGTTTTTT. Amino acids: CASNPGLAPTGELFF.

This clone was seen only once. The chain is built from TRBV5-4 and TRBJ1-4; 8 bases line up with TRBD1. CDR1 is SGHNT, CDR2 YYREEE, per germline (reference sequence). With V trimmed by 4 bases and J by 5 bases, 7 bases remained unmatched. This CDR3 has 15 residues. The CDR3 loop reads CASSLGQGLNEKLFF. CDR3 DNA: TGTGCCAGCAGCCTAGGACAGGGCCTCAATGAAAAACTGTTTTTT.

V is TRBV7-2 and J is TRBJ2-7; D ambiguous. This CDR3 spans 12 amino acids. V shed 5 bases and J shed 3 bases, with 8 bases lying between them. Per the germline V gene, CDR1 is SGHTA and CDR2 is FQGNSA. CDR3 amino acids: CASSNTNYEQYF. DNA of the CDR3: TGTGCCAGCAGCAACACTAACTACGAGCAGTACTTC.

This clone was observed a handful of times. The chain couples TRBV11-2 to TRBJ2-7, with D uncertain. The CDR3 is made up of 12 amino acids. The V end lost 1 base, the J end lost 6 bases, and 7 bases lay between the germline ends. CDR1 and CDR2 from the germline V gene are SGHAT and FQNNGV. The CDR3 loop is CASSLVLSEQYF. CDR3 nucleotides: TGTGCCAGCAGCTTAGTATTATCCGAGCAGTACTTC.

The V gene is TRBV28, the J gene TRBJ1-6, with 7 positions matching TRBD1. There are 15 residues in the CDR3. The germline gives CDR1 MDHEN, CDR2 SYDVKM. V lost 7 bases and J lost 8; bases outside the gene matches: 11. Written as DNA, the CDR3 is TGTGCCAGCACCCTGACAGGGCCTCCTTATTCACCCCTCCACTTT. Translated, it gives CASTLTGPPYSPLHF.

This chain uses TRBV6-1 with TRBJ1-1; D unclear. The length of the CDR3 is 13 residues. Trimming removed 2 bases from V and 1 base from J, with 5 bases in between. Germline values: CDR1 MNHNS, CDR2 SASEGT. The CDR3 nucleotides are TGTGCCAGCAGTGAATCAGAGAACACTGAAGCTTTCTTT. Translating it yields CASSESENTEAFF.

V is TRBV4-1 and J is TRBJ1-5; no definite D call. V was trimmed by 0 bases and J by 5 bases, leaving 14 bases between them. This CDR3 has 16 residues. Looked up from germline, CDR1 is MGHRA and CDR2 is YSYEKL. The CDR3 is CASSQDVGIGDQPQHF. Here the CDR3 DNA reads TGCGCCAGCAGCCAAGACGTGGGGATTGGGGATCAGCCCCAGCATTTT.

The chain has TRBV11-2 and TRBJ1-2; D gene uncertain. CDR3 length: 16 amino acids. Deletions cut 3 bases from V and 3 bases from J, with 17 bases between. Germline lookup yields CDR1 SGHAT and CDR2 FQNNGV. CDR3 sequence (DNA): TGTGCCAGCAGCTTGAATGTAGGTTTTCGGGACTATGGCTACACCTTC. Protein sequence: CASSLNVGFRDYGYTF.

This sequence joins TRBV7-8 and TRBJ2-1, with D maybe TRBD2 (6 bases). The CDR3 length is 15 residues. V lost 8 bases and J 4 bases, leaving 18 bases between the germline ends. The germline V gene has CDR1 SGHVS and CDR2 FQNEAQ. The CDR3 protein is CASRLAPAGYNEQFF. DNA for the CDR3: TGTGCCAGCCGACTGGCCCCGGCGGGGTACAATGAGCAGTTCTTC.

The chain joins TRBV18 to TRBJ2-7; the match to TRBD2 covers 8 bases. Looked up from germline, CDR1 is KGHSH and CDR2 is LQKENI. The CDR3 extends over 14 amino acids. Trimming cost V 6 bases and J 3 bases; bases outside gene matches: 7. The CDR3 loop reads CASSLTSEGYEQYF. In nucleotides, the CDR3 is TGTGCCAGCTCCCTGACTAGCGAAGGCTACGAGCAGTACTTC.

V is TRBV12-3 or TRBV12-4 and J is TRBJ1-1; no definite D call. V was shortened by 10 bases and J by 5 bases, with 17 bases between the two germline ends. This CDR3 is built from 13 residues. The CDR3 DNA reads TGTGCCACAACTTCTTCGTTGATGACTGAAGCTTTCTTT. This codes for CATTSSLMTEAFF.

This clone was seen only a few times. The chain carries TRBV14 and TRBJ1-1, with D maybe TRBD1 (5 bases). Trimming removed 10 bases from V and 3 bases from J, with 18 bases in between. Germline CDR1 reads SGHDN; CDR2 reads FVKESK. The CDR3 covers 14 residues. The chain's CDR3 is CATHRGAMDTEAFF. The CDR3 DNA reads as TGTGCCACGCACCGGGGCGCGATGGACACTGAAGCTTTCTTT.